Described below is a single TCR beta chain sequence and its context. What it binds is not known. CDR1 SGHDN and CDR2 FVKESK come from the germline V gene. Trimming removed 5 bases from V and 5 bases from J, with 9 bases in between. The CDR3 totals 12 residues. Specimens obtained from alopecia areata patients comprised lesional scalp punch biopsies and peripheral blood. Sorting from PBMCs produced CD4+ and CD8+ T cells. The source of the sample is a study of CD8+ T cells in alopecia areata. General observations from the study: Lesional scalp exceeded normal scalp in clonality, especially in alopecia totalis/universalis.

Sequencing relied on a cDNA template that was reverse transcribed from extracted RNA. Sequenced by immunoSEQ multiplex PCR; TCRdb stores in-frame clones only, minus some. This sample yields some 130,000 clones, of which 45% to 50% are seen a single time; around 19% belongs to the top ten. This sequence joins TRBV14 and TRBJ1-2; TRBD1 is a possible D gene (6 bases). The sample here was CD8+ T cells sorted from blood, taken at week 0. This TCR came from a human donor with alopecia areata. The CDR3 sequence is CASSSGVYGYTF. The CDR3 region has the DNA TGTGCCAGCAGCTCAGGGGTTTATGGCTACACCTTC.